One sample yielded the 25 T cell receptor beta chains listed below, sequenced in a study of CD8 T cells in ankylosing spondylitis. MiXCR, applied by TCRdb to the 5' RACE reads, yields one record per CDR3 protein. The sample consists of approximately 140,000 distinct CDR3 sequences, about 42% of them appearing once. Sequenced: synovial fluid, either unsorted or a sorted T cell fraction (not recorded which). Receptors were obtained from a male donor with ankylosing spondylitis.

This clonotype was counted a few times. This sequence joins TRBV27 and TRBJ2-7; no firm D call. The germline V gene has CDR1 MNHEY and CDR2 SMNVEV (reference sequence). The CDR3 totals 13 residues. The V end was cut by 2 bases, the J end by 2 bases, with 7 bases between. CDR3 nucleotides: TGTGCCAGCAGTTTAGGCGTAGCCTACGAGCAGTACTTC. Encoded protein: CASSLGVAYEQYF.

This clonotype was counted between two and nine times. The V gene is TRBV5-1, the J gene TRBJ1-1; possible D gene TRBD1, 5 bases. The V and J ends lost 2 bases and 0 bases respectively, with 11 bases between them. CDR3 length equals 15 residues. Germline CDR1 is SGHRS and CDR2 is YFSETQ. The CDR3 DNA is TGCGCCAGCAGCTTCGCGACAGTATTGAACACTGAAGCTTTCTTT. Translated, it gives CASSFATVLNTEAFF.

The chain carries TRBV4-1 and TRBJ2-1; D uncertain. This CDR3 has 12 residues. The ends were cut back, 1 base at V and 10 bases at J, with 8 bases in the middle. Germline V gene data show CDR1 as MGHRA and CDR2 as YSYEKL. CDR3 sequence reads: CASSQVWREQFF. The CDR3, as DNA: TGCGCCAGCAGCCAAGTTTGGAGAGAGCAGTTCTTC.

This chain links TRBV25-1 with TRBJ2-5; weak D call: TRBD1 (9 bases). Trimming removed 5 bases from V and 4 bases from J, with 23 bases in between. The CDR3 runs to 17 residues. Germline lookup yields CDR1 MGHDK and CDR2 SYGVNS. CDR3 DNA: TGTGCCAGCAGTACCAGCTGGGACAGGGCGGGGGGAGAGACCCAGTACTTC. Protein sequence: CASSTSWDRAGGETQYF.

The V call is TRBV10-3, the J call TRBJ1-1; 7 bases are shared with TRBD1. Germline CDR1 is ENHRY and CDR2 is SYGVKD. V lost 5 bases, J lost 0 bases, and 3 bases stayed unmatched. The CDR3 sequence is 14 residues long. The CDR3 DNA is TGTGCCATCAGTCCCCAGGGGGTGAACACTGAAGCTTTCTTT. Its protein is CAISPQGVNTEAFF.

V gene TRBV2 combines with J gene TRBJ2-1, with 7 positions matching TRBD1. Trimming cost V 3 bases and J 7 bases; bases outside gene matches: 6. CDR3 length equals 14 residues. Germline values: CDR1 SNHLY, CDR2 FYNNEI. CDR3 protein: CASSDWTGENEQFF. Here the CDR3 DNA reads TGTGCCAGCAGTGACTGGACAGGAGAAAATGAGCAGTTCTTC.

The chain has TRBV10-2 and TRBJ2-7; D is possibly TRBD2 (5 bases). Trimming took 5 bases from V and 4 from J, leaving 21 bases between them. Germline V gene data show CDR1 as WSHSY and CDR2 as SAAADI. This CDR3 is built from 16 residues. The CDR3 DNA follows: TGCGCCAGCAGTACCTCCTTTAGGACTCGGGGTTACGAGCAGTACTTC. Protein sequence: CASSTSFRTRGYEQYF.

V and J are TRBV5-6 and TRBJ2-1, with 8 bases aligning to TRBD2. V lost 1 base and J lost 2; bases outside the gene matches: 8. The CDR3 runs to 17 residues. Germline loops: CDR1 SGHDT, CDR2 YYEEEE. The chain's CDR3 is CASSLRGLGRPYNEQFF. DNA of the CDR3: TGTGCCAGCAGCTTGAGGGGACTAGGTCGCCCCTACAATGAGCAGTTCTTC.

This clonotype was detected ten times or more. The chain links TRBV15 to TRBJ2-3; TRBD2 agrees at 9 bases. Germline values: CDR1 LNHNV, CDR2 YYDKDF (reference sequence). J was trimmed by 6 bases and V by 0 bases; bases with no gene match: 4. This CDR3 contains 15 residues. CDR3 region: CATSREGGGADTQYF. The CDR3 DNA follows: TGTGCCACCAGCAGAGAAGGCGGGGGGGCGGATACGCAGTATTTT.

The count of this clonotype is one. This rearrangement joins TRBV10-3 to TRBJ2-2, with 7 bases lining up with TRBD2. Trimming at V came to 4 bases and at J to 8 bases, leaving 7 bases not matched to a gene. CDR1 and CDR2 from the germline V gene are ENHRY and SYGVKD. The CDR3 extends over 14 amino acids. CDR3 bases: TGTGCCATCAGTGGACTAGCTCCCAGGGGGGAGCTGTTTTTT. Protein sequence: CAISGLAPRGELFF.

The chain recombines TRBV28 with TRBJ2-7, with D hard to call. The CDR3 length is 12 residues. Trimming pared 5 bases from V and 6 bases from J, leaving 11 bases between. The germline gives CDR1 MDHEN, CDR2 SYDVKM. CDR3 protein: CASSEQSPEQYF. For the CDR3, the DNA is TGTGCCAGCAGTGAACAGTCTCCCGAGCAGTACTTC.

The chain uses TRBV12-3 or TRBV12-4 and TRBJ2-5, with D perhaps assigned TRBD1 or TRBD2 (5 bases each). The V end lost 6 bases, the J end lost 4 bases, and 15 bases lay between the germline ends. There are 14 residues in the CDR3. The CDR3 here is CASSSGPPLETQYF. In nucleotides, the CDR3 is TGTGCCAGCAGCTCGGGACCCCCCCTAGAGACCCAGTACTTC.

The chain has TRBV6-1 and TRBJ2-7; TRBD2 aligns across 7 bases. Trimming removed 6 bases from V and 4 bases from J; junction bases left unmatched: 15. CDR1 is MNHNS and CDR2 is SASEGT in the germline V gene. This CDR3 has 16 residues. In nucleotides, the CDR3 is TGTGCCAGCAGCTCTATACGGGAGGTCACTTGGTACGAGCAGTACTTC. This translates into CASSSIREVTWYEQYF.

The chain uses TRBV6-5 and TRBJ2-7; 7 positions match TRBD2. The germline gives CDR1 MNHEY, CDR2 SVGAGI. Unmatched junction bases numbered 9, after V lost 0 bases and J lost 4 bases. This CDR3 is built from 16 residues. CDR3 coding DNA: TGTGCCAGCAGTTACTCCGGGGACTACTCCCCGTACGAGCAGTACTTC. Encoded protein: CASSYSGDYSPYEQYF.

The chain links TRBV2 to TRBJ2-7, with 8 positions matching TRBD2. Germline assignment: CDR1 SNHLY and CDR2 FYNNEI. This CDR3 spans 17 amino acids. V was pared by 3 bases and J by 5 bases, with 15 bases of the junction left unmatched. CDR3 nucleotide sequence: TGTGCCAGCAGTGACGAACCTTTAAATAGCGGGAACCACGAGCAGTACTTC. This gives the protein CASSDEPLNSGNHEQYF.

The rearrangement links TRBV5-1 to TRBJ1-2; the D gene is possibly TRBD1 (5 bases). The CDR3 runs to 18 residues. V gave up 4 bases and J gave up 6 bases, with 28 bases separating them. The germline gives CDR1 SGHRS, CDR2 YFSETQ. CDR3 amino acids: CASSPTYGRTDRGDGYTF. The DNA for the CDR3 is TGCGCCAGCAGCCCAACATACGGGCGGACGGACCGGGGGGATGGCTACACCTTC.

The chain employs TRBV6-1 and TRBJ2-1; D uncertain. Between the trimmed V and J ends, which lost 2 bases and 0 bases, there was a span of 8 bases. This CDR3 region has 15 residues. Germline V gives CDR1 MNHNS, CDR2 SASEGT. In DNA, the CDR3 is TGTGCCAGCAGTGAATACTGGAGCTCCTACAATGAGCAGTTCTTC. Residues: CASSEYWSSYNEQFF.

The rearrangement links TRBV7-3 to TRBJ2-1, with TRBD2 identical over 11 bases. J was trimmed by 12 bases and V by 5 bases; bases with no gene match: 15. CDR3 size: 16 residues. Germline CDR1 reads SGHTA; CDR2 reads FQGTGA. The CDR3 DNA reads as TGTGCCAGCAGCCCAATAGGGACTAGCGGACCTAGAGGGCAGTTCTTC. Its protein product is CASSPIGTSGPRGQFF.

This clonotype showed up many times. The rearrangement uses TRBV25-1 and TRBJ2-1; D remains unclear. The germline V gene encodes CDR1 MGHDK and CDR2 SYGVNS. Trimming took off 5 bases at V and 4 bases at J, with 3 bases between the two ends. This CDR3 is 11 amino acids long. Here the CDR3 DNA reads TGTGCCAGCAGTCTTTACAATGAGCAGTTCTTC. It encodes CASSLYNEQFF.

This clonotype was found a few times. This CDR3 reads CSALRGHQSSYNEQFF. For the CDR3, the DNA is TGCAGTGCCCTCAGGGGGCACCAAAGCTCCTACAATGAGCAGTTCTTC. The V gene is TRBV20-1, the J gene TRBJ2-1; TRBD1 aligns across 8 bases. The length of the CDR3 is 16 residues. Germline-derived CDR1 and CDR2 are DFQATT and SNEGSKA (reference sequence). After removal of 6 bases from V and 0 bases from J, the junction contained 10 bases not matched to a gene.

The chain combines TRBV5-1 with TRBJ2-7; D might be TRBD1 (5 bases). CDR3 length: 14 amino acids. The V and J ends lost 4 bases and 4 bases respectively, with 15 bases between them. Germline loops: CDR1 SGHRS, CDR2 YFSETQ. Written as DNA, the CDR3 is TGCGCCAGCAGCGAGGACACAACGGTATACGAGCAGTACTTC. Its protein is CASSEDTTVYEQYF.

This clonotype was counted a few times. The chain combines TRBV25-1 with TRBJ2-1; no clear D gene. CDR1 is MGHDK and CDR2 is SYGVNS in the germline V gene. Trimming cost V 0 bases and J 6 bases, with 3 bases left between them. This CDR3 contains 12 residues. The CDR3 sequence is CASSEYVNEQFF. The DNA for the CDR3 is TGTGCCAGCAGTGAATACGTCAATGAGCAGTTCTTC.

The chain joins TRBV4-1 to TRBJ2-7; D perhaps matches TRBD1 (6 bases). The CDR3 runs 15 residues. In germline, CDR1 is MGHRA, CDR2 YSYEKL. The germline V and J ends were trimmed by 1 base and 2 bases, with 12 bases remaining between them. The CDR3 region has the DNA TGCGCCAGCAGCCAAGGCCCGGGACAACCCTACGAGCAGTACTTC. It specifies CASSQGPGQPYEQYF.

The chain uses TRBV5-1 and TRBJ2-1; D is undetermined. CDR1 and CDR2 from the germline V gene are SGHRS and YFSETQ. V was trimmed by 1 base and J by 6 bases, leaving 8 bases between them. This CDR3 is 13 amino acids long. In DNA form, the CDR3 reads TGCGCCAGCAGCTTGTGGCGGATCAATGAGCAGTTCTTC. Translating gives CASSLWRINEQFF.

The chain carries TRBV11-1 and TRBJ2-1, with 13 bases aligning to TRBD2. The CDR3 is made up of 17 amino acids. V was pared by 5 bases and J by 0 bases, with 4 bases of the junction left unmatched. Germline CDR1 SGHAT, CDR2 FQDESV (reference sequence). This CDR3 is CASSTGTSGNSYNEQFF. CDR3 in DNA: TGTGCCAGCAGCACGGGGACTAGCGGGAACTCCTACAATGAGCAGTTCTTC.